These 32 T cell receptor beta chains were all obtained from the same sample, sequenced in a study of Ad26.COV2.S vaccination and SARS-CoV-2 variants. Repertoires were generated with immunoSEQ multiplex PCR, while TCRdb's copy carries only in-frame clones and drops some. This table holds 300,000 to 400,000 clones, more than 75% found once. Treatment specified: some 19 received Ad26.COV2.S at low or high dose, single or two shots; about five received placebo; per-sample allocation not given. The samples date from day 63 after the first vaccine or placebo injection. Sequenced material: peripheral blood, taken in a trial of Ad26.COV2.S vaccine versus placebo. The receptors derive from a person between 18 and 59 years old who received the Ad26.COV2.S COVID-19 vaccine or a placebo.

This rearrangement joins TRBV6-5 to TRBJ1-5; no clear D gene. The CDR3 totals 15 residues. Trimming took off 0 bases at V and 1 base at J, with 7 bases between the two ends. Per germline, CDR1 MNHEY and CDR2 SVGAGI. This CDR3 is CASSYSESSNQPQHF. CDR3 DNA: TGTGCCAGCAGTTACTCGGAATCGAGCAATCAGCCCCAGCATTTT.

This clone has only a few counts. This chain joins TRBV29-1 and TRBJ1-1; 10 nucleotides line up with TRBD1. Germline CDR1 SQVTM, CDR2 ANQGSEA. V gave up 4 bases and J gave up 5 bases; unmatched junction bases: 7. CDR3 length: 14 residues. CDR3 residues: CSVVGTGAETEAFF. CDR3 nucleotide sequence: TGCAGCGTTGTTGGGACAGGGGCGGAGACTGAAGCTTTCTTT.

The CDR3 protein is CASKGAGWGGYTF. DNA of the CDR3: TGTGCCAGCAAAGGCGCAGGGTGGGGAGGCTACACCTTC. The chain carries TRBV27 and TRBJ1-2, with D possibly being TRBD1 (5 bases). There are 13 residues in the CDR3. The germline gives CDR1 MNHEY, CDR2 SMNVEV (reference sequence). Trimming removed 7 bases at V and 8 bases at J, with 17 bases between.

The gene calls are TRBV30 and TRBJ1-4; 9 bases line up with TRBD1. Trimming took 7 bases from V and 7 from J; bases not matched to a gene: 7. The CDR3 is made up of 13 amino acids. In germline, CDR1 is GTSNPN, CDR2 SVGIG (reference sequence). The CDR3 loop reads CAFDRGWSEKLFF. The CDR3, as DNA: TGTGCCTTTGACAGGGGGTGGAGTGAAAAACTGTTTTTT.

V usage is TRBV30 and J usage is TRBJ1-2, with D tentatively TRBD1 (5 bases). Germline CDR1 and CDR2: GTSNPN and SVGIG (reference sequence). This CDR3 contains 9 residues. The DNA for the CDR3 is TGTGCGGGGGACTATGGCTACACCTTC. This translates into CAGDYGYTF.

The J gene is TRBJ2-5, the V gene TRBV30; D is ambiguous. This CDR3 has 11 amino acids. Germline V gene sequence: CDR1 GTSNPN, CDR2 SVGIG (reference sequence). The V end was cut by 4 bases, the J end by 2 bases, with 5 bases between. The CDR3 bases are TGTGCCTGGACCTTACAAGAGACCCAGTACTTC. Translated: CAWTLQETQYF. Full variable domain (remainder filled in from reference TRBV30 and TRBJ2-5): SQTIHQWPATLVQPVGSPLSLECTVEGTSNPNLYWYRQAAGRGLQLLFYSVGIGQISSEVPQNLSASRPQDRQFILSSKKLLLSDSGFYLCAWTLQETQYFGPGTRLLVL.

This sequence joins TRBV6-5 and TRBJ2-7, with a weak D call TRBD1 (5 bases). Germline CDR1 and CDR2: MNHEY and SVGAGI. V was shortened by 2 bases and J by 3 bases, with 17 bases between the two germline ends. The CDR3 consists of 16 residues. The CDR3 protein is CASSYTTAGLHYEQYF. The CDR3 DNA reads TGTGCCAGCAGTTACACCACGGCAGGGCTCCACTACGAGCAGTACTTC.

This chain uses TRBV15 with TRBJ2-7; possible D gene TRBD1, 5 bases. Germline CDR1 LNHNV, CDR2 YYDKDF (reference sequence). V gave up 1 base and J gave up 8 bases, with 12 bases separating them. The CDR3 is 13 residues long. CDR3 residues: CATSRGVEDKQYF. As DNA, the CDR3 is TGTGCCACCAGCAGAGGGGTCGAGGACAAGCAGTACTTC.

The CDR3 nucleotides are TGTGCCAGCAGCTTAGTAGCGGGGGGGCCACTTAGCACAGATACGCAGTATTTT. Protein product: CASSLVAGGPLSTDTQYF. The V call is TRBV7-8, the J call TRBJ2-3; TRBD2 matches at 11 bases. Germline V gene lookup returns CDR1 SGHVS and CDR2 FQNEAQ. V was pared by 1 base and J by 0 bases, with 6 bases of the junction left unmatched. This CDR3 comprises 18 residues. Filled out from reference TRBV7-8 and TRBJ2-3, the complete variable domain reads GAGVSQSPRYKVAKRGQDVALRCDPISGHVSLFWYQQALGQGPEFLTYFQNEAQLDKSGLPSDRFFAERPEGSVSTLKIQRTQQEDSAVYLCASSLVAGGPLSTDTQYFGPGTRLTVL.

This rearrangement joins TRBV6-5 to TRBJ1-5; no firm D call. The germline V gene has CDR1 MNHEY and CDR2 SVGAGI. This CDR3 is 15 amino acids long. V lost 6 bases, J lost 1 base, and 13 bases lay in between. In DNA form, the CDR3 reads TGTGCCAGCAGCCCGAGGTACAGCAGCAATCAGCCCCAGCATTTT. Its translation: CASSPRYSSNQPQHF.

The chain joins TRBV7-2 to TRBJ1-2, with a tentative D call TRBD1 (5 bases). There are 14 residues in the CDR3. Trimming removed 2 bases at V and 6 bases at J, with 13 bases between. Germline loops: CDR1 SGHTA, CDR2 FQGNSA. CDR3 loop: CASSLLGRVDGYTF. The CDR3 DNA is TGTGCCAGCAGCTTATTAGGCAGGGTCGATGGCTACACCTTC.

V usage is TRBV7-9 and J usage is TRBJ1-1; D unclear. CDR3 size: 15 residues. CDR1 SEHNR and CDR2 FQNEAQ come from the germline V gene (reference sequence). V lost 5 bases, J lost 8 bases, and 21 bases lay in between. The CDR3 DNA is TGTGCCAGCAGCCCCCCGGGGAGTAGGGTATACGAAGCTTTCTTT. Amino acid sequence: CASSPPGSRVYEAFF.

The chain uses TRBV27 and TRBJ1-1; no clear D gene. Looked up from germline, CDR1 is MNHEY and CDR2 is SMNVEV (reference sequence). V lost 2 bases and J 5 bases, leaving 9 bases between the germline ends. The CDR3 is 13 amino acids. This CDR3 reads CASSLEYRTEAFF. The DNA of the CDR3 is TGTGCCAGCAGTTTAGAATATCGGACTGAAGCTTTCTTT.

As DNA, the CDR3 is TGCAGTGCAAAGGACAGCTATGGCTACACCTTC. Protein product: CSAKDSYGYTF. This chain uses TRBV20-1 with TRBJ1-2; possibly TRBD1 for D (6 bases). Trimming cost V 6 bases and J 4 bases, with 9 bases left between them. Germline V gene sequence: CDR1 DFQATT, CDR2 SNEGSKA (reference sequence). The CDR3 is 11 amino acids.

As to this clone: This specimen includes other DNA sequences encoding the same CDR3. The chain joins TRBV9 to TRBJ1-1; 7 nucleotides agree with TRBD1. The trim removed 2 bases at V and 4 bases at J, leaving 2 bases unmatched. The CDR3 has 13 residues. Per germline, CDR1 SGDLS and CDR2 YYNGEE. The CDR3 protein is CASSVQGGTEAFF. The CDR3 DNA follows: TGTGCCAGCAGCGTTCAGGGGGGCACTGAAGCTTTCTTT.

V usage is TRBV6-6 and J usage is TRBJ2-7; D call uncertain. Germline V gene data show CDR1 as MNHNY and CDR2 as SVGAGI (reference sequence). V lost 10 bases, J lost 0 bases, and 10 bases lay in between. The CDR3 totals 12 residues. In DNA form, the CDR3 reads TGTGCCATCAGAGAAAGCTCCTACGAGCAGTACTTC. Encoded protein: CAIRESSYEQYF.

The rearrangement links TRBV13 to TRBJ1-3; 7 bases match TRBD1. The CDR3 runs 17 residues. V lost 7 bases and J lost 4; bases outside the gene matches: 16. Germline loops: CDR1 PRHDT, CDR2 FYEKMQ (reference sequence). CDR3 sequence: CASTLNHGTAGGNTIYF. The CDR3 nucleotides are TGTGCCAGCACCCTTAACCATGGGACAGCGGGAGGAAACACCATATATTTT.

V gene TRBV11-2 combines with J gene TRBJ2-7, with D tentatively TRBD1 (5 bases). The length of the CDR3 is 16 residues. The V end was cut by 1 base, the J end by 2 bases, with 15 bases between. Germline CDR1 SGHAT, CDR2 FQNNGV. As DNA, the CDR3 is TGTGCCAGCAGCTTAGCTATAGGGGTAGACACCTACGAGCAGTACTTC. Its translation is CASSLAIGVDTYEQYF.

The CDR3 loop reads CASSQGGFAQPQHF. The CDR3 bases are TGCGCCAGCAGCCAAGGTGGGTTTGCGCAGCCCCAGCATTTT. V is TRBV4-3 and J is TRBJ1-5; D remains ambiguous. V lost 1 base and J lost 7, with 11 bases in between. The CDR3 has 14 residues. CDR1 is LGHNA and CDR2 is YSLEER in the germline V gene.

This chain joins TRBV5-4 and TRBJ2-5; tentatively, D is TRBD1 (6 bases). V lost 5 bases to trimming and J lost 1 base, with 9 bases between them. This CDR3 has 13 residues. CDR1 is SGHNT, CDR2 YYREEE, per germline (reference sequence). The CDR3, as DNA: TGTGCCAGCAGGTCGACAGGCCAAGAGACCCAGTACTTC. Its protein product is CASRSTGQETQYF.

The chain employs TRBV28 and TRBJ2-5; D is perhaps TRBD1 or TRBD2 (5 bases each). The CDR3 has 13 residues. CDR1 and CDR2 (germline): MDHEN, SYDVKM. V shed 2 bases and J shed 5 bases, with 9 bases lying between them. The CDR3 coding sequence is TGTGCCAGCAGTTTAACGGGACGTGAGACCCAGTACTTC. It encodes CASSLTGRETQYF.

The chain couples TRBV29-1 to TRBJ2-1; 8 bases map to TRBD1. CDR3 length: 14 residues. V dropped 6 bases and J dropped 4; count of bases not matched to a gene: 8. Per the germline V gene, CDR1 is SQVTM and CDR2 is ANQGSEA. CDR3 nucleotides: TGCAGCGTACGGACAGGGCTGAAGTACAATGAGCAGTTCTTC. This codes for CSVRTGLKYNEQFF.

V and J are TRBV10-3 and TRBJ1-1; 11 positions match TRBD1. The CDR3 runs 12 residues. V gave up 4 bases and J gave up 11 bases; unmatched junction bases: 3. CDR1 is ENHRY and CDR2 is SYGVKD in the germline V gene. CDR3 sequence: CAISAGQGEAFF. In DNA form, the CDR3 reads TGTGCCATCAGTGCGGGACAGGGGGAGGCTTTCTTT.

The chain couples TRBV5-1 to TRBJ2-7; 8 positions match TRBD1. The CDR3 length is 15 residues. V lost 7 bases and J lost 4; bases outside the gene matches: 13. Germline lookup yields CDR1 SGHRS and CDR2 YFSETQ. CDR3 nucleotides: TGCGCCAGCGGAAACCCCGGGACAGGTTTATACGAGCAGTACTTC. It translates to CASGNPGTGLYEQYF.

There are many counts of this clone. V is TRBV19 and J is TRBJ2-2, with D uncertain. From germline, CDR1 is LNHDA and CDR2 SQIVND (reference sequence). This CDR3 is 17 amino acids long. Trimming pared 3 bases from V and 4 bases from J, leaving 18 bases between. The CDR3 nucleotides read TGTGCCAGTAGTATTTTTCCCCTGGACGAGAGCACCGGGGAGCTGTTTTTT. Protein: CASSIFPLDESTGELFF. Looking up the rest from reference TRBV19 and TRBJ2-2 gives the full variable domain: DGGITQSPKYLFRKEGQNVTLSCEQNLNHDAMYWYRQDPGQGLRLIYYSQIVNDFQKGDIAEGYSVSREKKESFPLTVTSAQKNPTAFYLCASSIFPLDESTGELFFGEGSRLTVL.

The sample holds a few counts of this clone. The chain combines TRBV3-1 (or the pseudogene TRBV3-2) with TRBJ1-5; no firm D call. Germline V gene data show CDR1 as LGHDT and CDR2 as YNNKEL (reference sequence). CDR3 length equals 15 residues. V lost 1 base to trimming and J lost 4 bases, with 11 bases between them. The CDR3: CASSQVAGVNQPQHF. The CDR3 DNA reads as TGTGCCAGCAGCCAAGTCGCTGGGGTAAATCAGCCCCAGCATTTT.

V and J are TRBV6-5 and TRBJ1-6; 11 bases match TRBD1. CDR3 length: 15 amino acids. Germline loops: CDR1 MNHEY, CDR2 SVGAGI. V lost 1 base, J lost 10 bases, and 3 bases stayed unmatched. The CDR3 region has the DNA TGTGCCAGCAGTTACTTCGGGACAGGGGGATCACCCCTCCACTTT. Its protein is CASSYFGTGGSPLHF.

The rearrangement uses TRBV3-1 (or the pseudogene TRBV3-2) and TRBJ1-6, with D hard to call. This CDR3 has 13 residues. Germline CDR1 and CDR2: LGHDT and YNNKEL (reference sequence). V lost 4 bases and J lost 9, with 10 bases in between. CDR3 residues: CASSPPSSSPLHF. The CDR3, as DNA: TGTGCCAGCAGCCCCCCCTCCAGTTCACCCCTCCACTTT.

For the CDR3, the DNA is TGTGCCAGCAGCCAAGCGAACCAGGTCCCTTGGGAGCAGTACTTC. Encoded protein: CASSQANQVPWEQYF. The rearrangement uses TRBV3-1 (or the pseudogene TRBV3-2) and TRBJ2-7; unclear D gene. The CDR3 extends over 15 amino acids. V shed 1 base and J shed 7 bases, with 17 bases lying between them. Germline-derived CDR1 and CDR2 are LGHDT and YNNKEL (reference sequence).

CDR3 amino acids: CASSLGYNYEQYF. As DNA, the CDR3 is TGCGCCAGCAGCTTGGGATATAACTACGAGCAGTACTTC. This chain joins TRBV5-1 and TRBJ2-7; D ambiguous. Germline V gene data show CDR1 as SGHRS and CDR2 as YFSETQ. The V gene lost 0 bases and the J gene lost 3 bases, with 7 bases spanning the gap. The CDR3 runs to 13 residues.

Comments on this clone: The same CDR3 can be traced to other DNA sequences in this sample. This chain connects TRBV6-1 to TRBJ1-2, with TRBD1 identical over 7 bases. CDR3 length: 13 amino acids. V was pared by 3 bases and J by 2 bases, with 0 bases of the junction left unmatched. CDR1 and CDR2 (germline): MNHNS, SASEGT. CDR3 coding DNA: TGTGCCAGCAGTGAGGACAGGAACTATGGCTACACCTTC. Translated, it gives CASSEDRNYGYTF.

This chain links TRBV25-1 with TRBJ2-3, with a possible D match to TRBD2 (5 bases). V was cut by 5 bases and J by 1 base, with 7 bases left in between. This CDR3 spans 13 amino acids. CDR1 MGHDK and CDR2 SYGVNS come from the germline V gene. The CDR3 protein is CASSTGGTDTQYF. CDR3 nucleotides: TGTGCCAGCAGTACCGGGGGCACAGATACGCAGTATTTT.